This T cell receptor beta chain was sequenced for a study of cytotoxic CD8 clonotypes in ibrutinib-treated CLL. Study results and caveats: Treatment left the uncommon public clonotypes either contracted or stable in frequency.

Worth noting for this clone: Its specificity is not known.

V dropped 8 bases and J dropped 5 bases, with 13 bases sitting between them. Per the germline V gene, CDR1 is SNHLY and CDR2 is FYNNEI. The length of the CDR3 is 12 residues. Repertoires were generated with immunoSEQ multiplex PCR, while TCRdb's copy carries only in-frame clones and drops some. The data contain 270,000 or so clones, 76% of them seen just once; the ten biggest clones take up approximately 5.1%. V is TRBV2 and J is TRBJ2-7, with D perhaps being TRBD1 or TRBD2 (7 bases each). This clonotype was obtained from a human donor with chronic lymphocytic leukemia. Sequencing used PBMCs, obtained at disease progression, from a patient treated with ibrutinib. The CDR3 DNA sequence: TGTGCCAGCGAGCAGGGGGGGGACGAGCAGTACTTC. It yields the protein CASEQGGDEQYF.